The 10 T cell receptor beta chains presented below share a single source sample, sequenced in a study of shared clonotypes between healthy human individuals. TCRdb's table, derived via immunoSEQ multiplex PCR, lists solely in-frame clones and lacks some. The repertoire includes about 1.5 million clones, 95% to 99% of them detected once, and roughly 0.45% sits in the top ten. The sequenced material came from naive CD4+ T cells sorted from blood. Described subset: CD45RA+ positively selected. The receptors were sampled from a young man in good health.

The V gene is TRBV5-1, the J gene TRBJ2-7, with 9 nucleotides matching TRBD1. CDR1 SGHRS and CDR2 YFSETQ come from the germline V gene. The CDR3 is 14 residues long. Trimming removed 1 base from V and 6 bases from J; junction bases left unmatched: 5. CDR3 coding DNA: TGCGCCAGCAGCTTGAGACAGGGGGTAAGCGAGCAGTACTTC. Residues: CASSLRQGVSEQYF.

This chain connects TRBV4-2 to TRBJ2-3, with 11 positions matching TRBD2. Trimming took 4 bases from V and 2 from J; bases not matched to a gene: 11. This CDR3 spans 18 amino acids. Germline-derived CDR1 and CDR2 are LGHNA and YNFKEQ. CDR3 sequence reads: CASSPVSSGRRDTDTQYF. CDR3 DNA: TGTGCCAGCAGCCCTGTCTCTAGCGGGAGGCGGGACACAGATACGCAGTATTTT.

The CDR3 coding sequence is TGTGCCAGCAGTTTTAGTGGTAGGGGGGACACCGGGGAGCTGTTTTTT. This gives the protein CASSFSGRGDTGELFF. The chain has TRBV28 and TRBJ2-2; TRBD1 or TRBD2 may be the D gene (6 bases each). Germline lookup yields CDR1 MDHEN and CDR2 SYDVKM. CDR3 length equals 16 residues. V dropped 3 bases and J dropped 3 bases, with 14 bases sitting between them.

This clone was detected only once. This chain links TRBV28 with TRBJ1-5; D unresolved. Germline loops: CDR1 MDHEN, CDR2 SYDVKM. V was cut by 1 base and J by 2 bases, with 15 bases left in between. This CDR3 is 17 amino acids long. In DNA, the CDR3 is TGTGCCAGCAGTTTATTCTTGGGAGGAAGGGGCAATCAGCCCCAGCATTTT. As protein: CASSLFLGGRGNQPQHF. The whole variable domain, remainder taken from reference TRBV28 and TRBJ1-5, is DVKVTQSSRYLVKRTGEKVFLECVQDMDHENMFWYRQDPGLGLRLIYFSYDVKMKEKGDIPEGYSVSREKKERFSLILESASTNQTSMYLCASSLFLGGRGNQPQHFGDGTRLSIL.

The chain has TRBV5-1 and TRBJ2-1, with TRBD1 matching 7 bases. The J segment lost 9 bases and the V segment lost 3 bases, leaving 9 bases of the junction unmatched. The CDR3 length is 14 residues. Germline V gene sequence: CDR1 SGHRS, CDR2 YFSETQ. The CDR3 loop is CASSSTYRGAEQFF. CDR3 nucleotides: TGCGCCAGCAGCTCAACATACAGGGGCGCTGAGCAGTTCTTC.

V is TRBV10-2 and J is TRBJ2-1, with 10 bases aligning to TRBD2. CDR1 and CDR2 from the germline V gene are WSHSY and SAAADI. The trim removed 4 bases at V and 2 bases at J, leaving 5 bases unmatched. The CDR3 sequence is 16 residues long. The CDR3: CASSGEAGGPYNEQFF. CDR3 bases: TGCGCCAGCAGTGGTGAAGCGGGAGGGCCCTACAATGAGCAGTTCTTC.

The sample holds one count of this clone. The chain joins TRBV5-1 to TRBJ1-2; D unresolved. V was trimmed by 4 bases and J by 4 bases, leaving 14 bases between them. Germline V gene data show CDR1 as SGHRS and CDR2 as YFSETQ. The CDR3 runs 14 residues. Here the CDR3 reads CASSARAGGYGYTF. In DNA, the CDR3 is TGCGCCAGCAGCGCCCGCGCGGGTGGCTATGGCTACACCTTC.

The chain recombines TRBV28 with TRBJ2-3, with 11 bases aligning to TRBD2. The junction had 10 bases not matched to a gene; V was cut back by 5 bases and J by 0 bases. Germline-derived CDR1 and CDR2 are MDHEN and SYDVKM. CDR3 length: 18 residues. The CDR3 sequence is CASSRTSGRPTSTDTQYF. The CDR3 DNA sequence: TGTGCCAGCAGTCGTACTAGCGGGAGACCCACAAGCACAGATACGCAGTATTTT.

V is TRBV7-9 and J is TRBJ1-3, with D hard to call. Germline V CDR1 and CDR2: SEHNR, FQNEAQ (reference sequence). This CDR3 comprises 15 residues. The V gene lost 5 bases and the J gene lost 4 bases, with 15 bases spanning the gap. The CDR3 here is CASSTHRVSGNTIYF. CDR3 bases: TGTGCCAGCAGCACCCATCGGGTCAGCGGAAACACCATATATTTT.

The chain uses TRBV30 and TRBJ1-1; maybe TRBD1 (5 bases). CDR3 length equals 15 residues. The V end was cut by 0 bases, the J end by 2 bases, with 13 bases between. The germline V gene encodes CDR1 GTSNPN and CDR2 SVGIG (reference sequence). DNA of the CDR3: TGTGCCTGGAGTGTACCATGGGGGGTTAACACTGAAGCTTTCTTT. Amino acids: CAWSVPWGVNTEAFF.